Sequencing of this T cell receptor (beta chain) was carried out in a study of cytomegalovirus exposure and HLA in healthy donors. Study-level information: Unique TCR beta sequences numbering some 110 million came from 190 million or so T cells in an earlier analysis. The study placed less than 90% of its roughly 430 genotyped donors in the Caucasian-associated ancestry cluster. Findings and limits, study-wide: A later analysis linked some 17,000 TCR beta sequences to HLA alleles at 0.05 false discovery rate.

Both 60 Vbeta primers and 13 Jbeta primers went into the PCR. TCRdb's copy holds only in-frame clones and misses some; the assay was immunoSEQ multiplex PCR. The sample lists about 170,000 clones; over 65% were seen once. As for this clone: Its specificity is unknown.

Trimming took off 4 bases at V and 4 bases at J, with 17 bases between the two ends. Looked up from germline, CDR1 is SGHNT and CDR2 is YYREEE (reference sequence). The CDR3 has 15 amino acids. Although they were nominally healthy when sampled, donors likely had unrecorded immune exposures. Sequences were obtained from PBMCs. The TCR originated in a man between 35 and 55 years old in good health and CMV-seropositive. The chain couples TRBV5-4 to TRBJ1-2; a possible D gene is TRBD1 (5 bases). The chain's CDR3 is CASSLEEGRGYGYTF. Here the CDR3 DNA reads TGTGCCAGCAGCCTGGAGGAGGGGCGAGGCTATGGCTACACCTTC.